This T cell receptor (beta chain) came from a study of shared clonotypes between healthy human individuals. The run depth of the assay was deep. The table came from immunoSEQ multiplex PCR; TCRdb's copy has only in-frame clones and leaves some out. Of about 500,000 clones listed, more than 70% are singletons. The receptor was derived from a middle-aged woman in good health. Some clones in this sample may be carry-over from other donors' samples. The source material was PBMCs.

Written as DNA, the CDR3 is TGTGCCAGCAGCGCCGGGACAGGGAGCAATCAGCCCCAGCATTTT. Its translation is CASSAGTGSNQPQHF. V and J are TRBV9 and TRBJ1-5; TRBD1 aligns across 9 bases. The trim removed 3 bases at V and 1 base at J, leaving 2 bases unmatched. The CDR3 runs 15 residues. Germline-derived CDR1 and CDR2 are SGDLS and YYNGEE. The full variable domain, in which reference TRBV9 and TRBJ1-5 provide the parts outside the CDR3, is DSGVTQTPKHLITATGQRVTLRCSPRSGDLSVYWYQQSLDQGLQFLIQYYNGEERAKGNILERFSAQQFPDLHSELNLSSLELGDSALYFCASSAGTGSNQPQHFGDGTRLSIL.